This T cell receptor beta chain was found in a study of T cells in Graves' hyperthyroidism and ophthalmopathy. Trimming left V 2 bases short and J 7 bases short, with 8 bases between. The germline gives CDR1 MNHEY, CDR2 SMNVEV (reference sequence). The CDR3 sequence is 12 residues long. Researchers took RNA transcripts and amplified the TCR beta CDR3 regions from them. The HTBI primer set served for first-round RT-PCR of the TCR CDR3. TCRdb redid the calling of the multiplex PCR reads with MiXCR, one entry per CDR3 protein. Of some 600,000 distinct CDR3 sequences listed, about 43% are singletons. The definition of stable Graves' hyperthyroidism was no ophthalmopathy progression within 18 months. Concerning this clonotype itself: Its specificity is not known.

Study-wide points: Blood held most thyroid clonotypes expanded above 0.001 frequency.

This sequence was found in a woman younger than 30 with Graves' hyperthyroidism. Input material: peripheral blood or thyroid tissue (not recorded which). The gene calls are TRBV27 and TRBJ1-1; possible D gene TRBD1, 5 bases. The CDR3 sequence is CASSLVDSEAFF. The CDR3 DNA reads TGTGCCAGCAGTTTAGTCGACAGTGAAGCTTTCTTT.